This TCR beta chain was recorded in a study of T cell repertoires and Cas9 in healthy adults (dated by TCRdb to the late 2010s). General notes on the study: SpCas9-reactive T cells were characterized for multi-effector potency, cytotoxicity and lineage determination within the CD4 and CD8 compartments. The study examined preexisting T cell immunity against the Streptococcus pyogenes Cas9 nuclease (SpCas9) used in CRISPR gene editing. Here is what the overall study found, with its caveats: Proliferation and function of SpCas9-reactive effector T cells were reported to be mitigated in vitro by SpCas9-reactive regulatory T cells.

All of the donors in the study were healthy humans. To prepare the library, the immunoSEQ multiplex PCR assay was applied. In TCRdb, the immuneACCESS table is reduced to in-frame sequences with V and J assigned. These tables do not hold every clone; where another copy was compared, an unresolved V gene accounts for under half, and the others remain unexplained. This sample has 20,000 to 25,000 clones in its table, and more than 75% of those were observed once. The ten largest clonotypes hold around 0.71% of the sample. As regards this clone: There is no known antigen for this receptor. At one boundary the junction diverges from the germline segment, which might be a read error.

This TCR was sampled from a human donor in good health. Sequencing input: CD4+ effector T cells (CD127+, CD25-, CD137-, CD154-) from PBMCs; culture status not recorded.

The DNA sequence reads TGTGCCAGCAACTTAGGTGGTCCCACAGGAGGTGACTATGGCTACACCTTC. Its protein reads: CASNLGGPTGGDYGYTF. The rearrangement joined TRBV13 to TRBJ1-2; the best D guess is TRBD1, with 5 bases matching. From the cysteine through the phenylalanine, the CDR3 covers 17 amino acids. Only the CDR3 DNA is retained, 51 bases long and in frame from the first base. CDR1 PRHDT and CDR2 FYEKMQ were looked up in the germline V gene (reference sequence).